Listed here are 21 T cell receptor beta chains from one sample, sequenced in a study of beta chain features in type 1 diabetes. Isolated RNA was reverse transcribed in full, so expressed TCRB transcripts were sequenced. Only in-frame clones appear in the TCRdb table, and some are missing; sequencing was by immunoSEQ multiplex PCR. The table includes roughly 400,000 clones, about 14% detected once. Material for sequencing was naive CD4+ T cells from blood. Source of these receptors: a woman under 30 in good health.

This chain joins TRBV18 and TRBJ1-2, with 8 bases that match TRBD1. Germline assignment: CDR1 KGHSH and CDR2 LQKENI. The J segment lost 4 bases and the V segment lost 0 bases, leaving 4 bases of the junction unmatched. The CDR3 contains 15 residues. CDR3 DNA: TGTGCCAGCTCACCACCGGCCAGGGGGCCCTATGGCTACACCTTC. This translates into CASSPPARGPYGYTF.

The chain links TRBV6-1 to TRBJ1-2; D call uncertain. CDR3 size: 14 residues. With 7 bases removed from V and 4 bases from J, the gap between germline ends came to 16 bases. CDR1 and CDR2 (germline): MNHNS, SASEGT. CDR3 amino acids: CASMAAGFFYGYTF. DNA of the CDR3: TGTGCCAGCATGGCGGCGGGCTTTTTCTATGGCTACACCTTC.

This clone was observed a few times. The chain links TRBV29-1 to TRBJ1-3, with TRBD1 as a possible D gene (6 bases). Per the germline V gene, CDR1 is SQVTM and CDR2 is ANQGSEA. V dropped 8 bases and J dropped 4 bases, with 18 bases sitting between them. CDR3 size: 14 residues. The CDR3 nucleotides are TGCAGCTTCCGGGGGGGCACGAAAGGAAACACCATATATTTT. Translating gives CSFRGGTKGNTIYF.

This sequence joins TRBV7-3 and TRBJ2-1, with D possibly being TRBD2 (5 bases). Looked up from germline, CDR1 is SGHTA and CDR2 is FQGTGA. Trimming removed 5 bases at V and 4 bases at J, with 9 bases between. This CDR3 contains 13 residues. The CDR3 nucleotides read TGTGCCAGCAGCCCGCGGGCTTACAATGAGCAGTTCTTC. It encodes CASSPRAYNEQFF. Filled out from reference TRBV7-3 and TRBJ2-1, the complete variable domain reads GAGVSQTPSNKVTEKGKYVELRCDPISGHTALYWYRQSLGQGPEFLIYFQGTGAADDSGLPNDRFFAVRPEGSVSTLKIQRTERGDSAVYLCASSPRAYNEQFFGPGTRLTVL.

This clone has more than one count but fewer than ten. Written as DNA, the CDR3 is TGTGCCAGTAGTGGCGGGGCCCTAAACCAAGAGACCCAGTACTTC. Its translation: CASSGGALNQETQYF. The chain couples TRBV19 to TRBJ2-5, with D possibly TRBD2 on 6 matching bases. The CDR3 covers 15 residues. V was cut by 5 bases and J by 0 bases, with 13 bases left in between. Germline-derived CDR1 and CDR2 are LNHDA and SQIVND (reference sequence).

This clone was seen more than once but under ten times. The chain carries TRBV19 and TRBJ2-6; tentative D call: TRBD1 (6 bases). This CDR3 comprises 15 residues. Per germline, CDR1 LNHDA and CDR2 SQIVND (reference sequence). Between the trimmed V and J ends, which lost 7 bases and 0 bases, there was a span of 10 bases. CDR3 DNA: TGTGCCAGTACTCTCAGGGGCTCTGGGGCCAACGTCCTGACTTTC. As protein: CASTLRGSGANVLTF.

There are a few counts of this clone. Other nucleotide sequences in the sample specify the same CDR3. The rearrangement links TRBV28 to TRBJ2-7; 11 bases match TRBD2. Per germline, CDR1 MDHEN and CDR2 SYDVKM. The CDR3 sequence is 15 residues long. Unmatched junction bases numbered 2, after V lost 4 bases and J lost 0 bases. This CDR3 reads CASSSLAGGSYEQYF. CDR3 DNA: TGTGCCAGCAGTTCCCTAGCGGGAGGCTCCTACGAGCAGTACTTC.

The chain couples TRBV7-2 to TRBJ2-1; 16 bases are a match to TRBD2. In germline, CDR1 is SGHTA, CDR2 FQGNSA. The CDR3 contains 16 residues. The V and J ends lost 4 bases and 9 bases, in that order; junction bases with no gene match: 6. CDR3 nucleotides: TGTGCCAGCAGCTCGGGACTAGCGGGAGGGCTGGTTGAGCAGTTCTTC. Its protein product is CASSSGLAGGLVEQFF.

This clone was picked up a small number of times. The chain links TRBV6-5 to TRBJ1-1; 8 bases are a match to TRBD1. The CDR3 extends over 14 amino acids. The germline gives CDR1 MNHEY, CDR2 SVGAGI. V lost 6 bases, J lost 3 bases, and 6 bases stayed unmatched. For the CDR3, the DNA is TGTGCCAGCAGCCTCAGGGGGCCGGACACTGAAGCTTTCTTT. Translation: CASSLRGPDTEAFF.

CDR3 amino acids: CASSQDPGNSRQPQHF. DNA for the CDR3: TGTGCCAGCAGCCAAGATCCAGGGAACAGTCGTCAGCCCCAGCATTTT. The J gene is TRBJ1-5, the V gene TRBV4-2; weak D call: TRBD1 (5 bases). The CDR3 has 16 residues. Per germline, CDR1 LGHNA and CDR2 YNFKEQ. Trimming pared 0 bases from V and 6 bases from J, leaving 15 bases between.

This clone was seen only a few times. This chain uses TRBV27 with TRBJ2-3; TRBD1 matches at 9 bases. Germline CDR1 and CDR2: MNHEY and SMNVEV (reference sequence). Trimming at V came to 4 bases and at J to 4 bases, leaving 6 bases not matched to a gene. There are 15 residues in the CDR3. The CDR3 sequence: CASSSGQGSPDTQYF. The CDR3 nucleotides are TGTGCCAGCAGTTCGGGACAGGGTAGTCCAGATACGCAGTATTTT.

The chain combines TRBV9 with TRBJ2-7, with D possibly TRBD2 on 5 matching bases. The CDR3 consists of 12 residues. CDR1 is SGDLS and CDR2 is YYNGEE in the germline V gene. V was shortened by 4 bases and J by 5 bases, with 10 bases between the two germline ends. The CDR3 DNA reads as TGTGCCAGCAGCAAAGAGGGAAACGAGCAGTACTTC. Its protein is CASSKEGNEQYF.

This clone occurred once. The J gene is TRBJ2-4, the V gene TRBV7-6; 7 nucleotides align to TRBD1. V dropped 0 bases and J dropped 11; count of bases not matched to a gene: 4. Germline lookup yields CDR1 SGHVS and CDR2 FNYEAQ. The CDR3 runs 13 residues. CDR3 sequence reads: CASSLAGQGVQYF. The DNA of the CDR3 is TGTGCCAGCAGCTTAGCCGGGCAGGGGGTTCAGTACTTC.

The chain uses TRBV9 and TRBJ1-1; possibly TRBD1 for D (5 bases). Trimming removed 3 bases from V and 0 bases from J, with 18 bases in between. This CDR3 has 17 amino acids. Germline-derived CDR1 and CDR2 are SGDLS and YYNGEE. Here the CDR3 DNA reads TGTGCCAGCAGCGCGCCCCCAGACAGACCCATGAACACTGAAGCTTTCTTT. Its translation is CASSAPPDRPMNTEAFF.

This clone has only a few counts. V usage is TRBV9 and J usage is TRBJ2-1; 8 bases fit TRBD2. This CDR3 spans 20 amino acids. The junction had 22 bases not matched to a gene; V was cut back by 0 bases and J by 8 bases. Germline V lookup: CDR1 SGDLS, CDR2 YYNGEE. Here the CDR3 reads CASSVEQDVFQAGDFDEQFF. CDR3 sequence (DNA): TGTGCCAGCAGCGTAGAGCAGGACGTTTTCCAAGCGGGAGATTTTGATGAGCAGTTCTTC.

The genes are TRBV11-2 and TRBJ2-1, with 9 positions matching TRBD1. The CDR3 is 15 amino acids. CDR1 and CDR2 from the germline V gene are SGHAT and FQNNGV. The trim removed 7 bases at V and 4 bases at J, leaving 8 bases unmatched. DNA for the CDR3: TGTGCCAGCACCCTGGACAGGGGAGGGTACAATGAGCAGTTCTTC. Amino acid sequence: CASTLDRGGYNEQFF.

The rearrangement uses TRBV23-1 and TRBJ1-5, with D uncertain. TRBV23-1 qualifies as an ORF whose function is uncertain. This CDR3 contains 12 residues. Trimming removed 5 bases at V and 3 bases at J, with 5 bases between. CDR3 sequence: CASSTPNQPQHF. The CDR3 DNA follows: TGCGCCAGCAGTACTCCCAATCAGCCCCAGCATTTT.

This clone was counted only a few times. Its ends do not fully match the called genes, so a read error is possible. The chain uses TRBV11-2 and TRBJ2-7; 7 nucleotides agree with TRBD1. Per the germline V gene, CDR1 is SGHAT and CDR2 is FQNNGV. The CDR3 covers 14 residues. The CDR3 coding sequence is TGTGCCAGCAGCCTAGACAGGGTAACCTACGAGCAGTACTTC. This sequence encodes CASSLDRVTYEQYF.

This sequence joins TRBV7-3 and TRBJ2-5; 11 bases are shared with TRBD2. Germline CDR1 reads SGHTA; CDR2 reads FQGTGA. The CDR3 runs 15 residues. V dropped 5 bases and J dropped 7; count of bases not matched to a gene: 9. CDR3 nucleotides: TGTGCCAGCAGCCTGACTAGCGGGACCTCTGGGACCCAGTACTTC. Translation: CASSLTSGTSGTQYF.

The V call is TRBV7-3, the J call TRBJ1-2, with a weak D call TRBD1 (5 bases). The CDR3 is 15 amino acids. The V gene lost 1 base and the J gene lost 4 bases, with 13 bases spanning the gap. From germline, CDR1 is SGHTA and CDR2 FQGTGA. The CDR3 region has the DNA TGTGCCAGCAGCTTAAAGGGCGGGGGGACCTATGGCTACACCTTC. Protein product: CASSLKGGGTYGYTF.

This clone occurred a few times. This sequence joins TRBV30 and TRBJ1-2, with a weak D call TRBD1 (5 bases). The CDR3 is 12 amino acids. V shed 3 bases and J shed 5 bases, with 10 bases lying between them. The V gene's germline CDR1 is GTSNPN and CDR2 SVGIG (reference sequence). This CDR3 reads CAWRRGGYGYTF. The CDR3 DNA is TGTGCCTGGAGGCGGGGGGGATATGGCTACACCTTC.